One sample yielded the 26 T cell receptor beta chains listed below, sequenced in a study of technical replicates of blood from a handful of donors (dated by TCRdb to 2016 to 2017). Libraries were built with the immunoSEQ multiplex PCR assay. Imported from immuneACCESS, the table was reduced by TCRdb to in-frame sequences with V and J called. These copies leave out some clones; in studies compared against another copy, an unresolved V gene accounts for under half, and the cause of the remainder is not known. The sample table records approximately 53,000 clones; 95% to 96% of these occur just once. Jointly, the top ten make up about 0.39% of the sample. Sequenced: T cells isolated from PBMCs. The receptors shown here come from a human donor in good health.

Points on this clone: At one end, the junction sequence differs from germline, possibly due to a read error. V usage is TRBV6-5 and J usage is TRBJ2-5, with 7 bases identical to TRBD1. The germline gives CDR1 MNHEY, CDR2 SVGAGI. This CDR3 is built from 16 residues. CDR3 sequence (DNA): TGTGCCAGCAGATACTCTACCGGAACAGGGGCAGAGACCCAGTACTTC. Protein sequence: CASRYSTGTGAETQYF.

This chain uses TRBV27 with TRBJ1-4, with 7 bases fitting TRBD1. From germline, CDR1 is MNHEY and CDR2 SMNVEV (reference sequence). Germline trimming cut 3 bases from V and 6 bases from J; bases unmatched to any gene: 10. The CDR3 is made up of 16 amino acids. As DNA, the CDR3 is TGTGCCAGCAGTTTCCAAAACAGGGGTCCCGATGAAAAACTGTTTTTT. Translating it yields CASSFQNRGPDEKLFF.

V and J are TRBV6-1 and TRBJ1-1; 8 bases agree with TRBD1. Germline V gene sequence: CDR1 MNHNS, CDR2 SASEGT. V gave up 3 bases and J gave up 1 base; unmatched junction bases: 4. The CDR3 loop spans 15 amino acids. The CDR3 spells CASSEVGTGNTEAFF. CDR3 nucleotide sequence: TGTGCCAGCAGTGAGGTTGGGACAGGGAACACTGAAGCTTTCTTT.

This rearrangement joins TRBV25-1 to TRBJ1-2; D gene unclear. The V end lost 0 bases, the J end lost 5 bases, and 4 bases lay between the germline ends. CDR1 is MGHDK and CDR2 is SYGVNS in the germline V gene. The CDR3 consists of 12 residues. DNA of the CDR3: TGTGCCAGCAGTGAATATCCGTATGGCTACACCTTC. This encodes CASSEYPYGYTF.

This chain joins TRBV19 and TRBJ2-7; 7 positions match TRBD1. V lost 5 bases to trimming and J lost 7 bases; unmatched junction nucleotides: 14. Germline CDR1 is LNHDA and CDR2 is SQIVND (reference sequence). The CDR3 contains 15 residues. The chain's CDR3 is CASSDHRGLLGEQYF. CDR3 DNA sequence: TGTGCCAGTAGTGACCATAGGGGGCTCTTGGGAGAGCAGTACTTC.

CDR3 DNA: TGCAGCGTGGGACAGGGGTTTTCCTACGAGCAGTACTTC. Protein: CSVGQGFSYEQYF. This chain uses TRBV29-1 with TRBJ2-7, with 10 bases lining up with TRBD1. Germline V gives CDR1 SQVTM, CDR2 ANQGSEA. Germline trimming cut 6 bases from V and 1 base from J; bases unmatched to any gene: 3. The length of the CDR3 is 13 residues.

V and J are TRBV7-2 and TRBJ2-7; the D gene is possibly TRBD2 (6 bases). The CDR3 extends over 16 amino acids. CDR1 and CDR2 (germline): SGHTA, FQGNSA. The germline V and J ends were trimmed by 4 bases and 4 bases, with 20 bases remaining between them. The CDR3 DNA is TGTGCCAGCAGCTCCTTGGCGGGGTGGACCGATTACGAGCAGTACTTC. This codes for CASSSLAGWTDYEQYF.

The CDR3 here is CAWSVTSDTIYF. The CDR3 region has the DNA TGTGCCTGGAGTGTAACGTCGGACACCATATATTTT. The chain joins TRBV30 to TRBJ1-3; D unclear. The V end lost 0 bases, the J end lost 8 bases, and 8 bases lay between the germline ends. CDR1 and CDR2 (germline): GTSNPN, SVGIG (reference sequence). The CDR3 loop spans 12 amino acids.

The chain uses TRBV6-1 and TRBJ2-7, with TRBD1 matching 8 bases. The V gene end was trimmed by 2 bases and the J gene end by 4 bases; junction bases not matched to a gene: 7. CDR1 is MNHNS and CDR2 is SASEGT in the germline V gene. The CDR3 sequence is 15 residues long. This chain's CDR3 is CASSEYLDRAYEQYF. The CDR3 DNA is TGTGCCAGCAGTGAATATTTGGACAGGGCGTACGAGCAGTACTTC.

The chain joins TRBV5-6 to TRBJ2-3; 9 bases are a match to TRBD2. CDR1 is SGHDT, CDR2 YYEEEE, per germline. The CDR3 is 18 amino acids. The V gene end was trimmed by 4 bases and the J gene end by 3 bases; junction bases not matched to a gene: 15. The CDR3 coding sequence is TGTGCCAGCAGCGGCCTGGGCGGGGGGGCCTTCGGGACAGATACGCAGTATTTT. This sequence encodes CASSGLGGGAFGTDTQYF. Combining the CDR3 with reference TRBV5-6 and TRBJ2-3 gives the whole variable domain DAGVTQSPTHLIKTRGQQVTLRCSPKSGHDTVSWYQQALGQGPQFIFQYYEEEERQRGNFPDRFSGHQFPNYSSELNVNALLLGDSALYLCASSGLGGGAFGTDTQYFGPGTRLTVL.

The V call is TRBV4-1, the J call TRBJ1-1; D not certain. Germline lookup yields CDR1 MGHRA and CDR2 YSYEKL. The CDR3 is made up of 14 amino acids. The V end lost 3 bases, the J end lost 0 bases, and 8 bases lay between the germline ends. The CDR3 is CASSQNSMNTEAFF. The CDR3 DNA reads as TGCGCCAGCAGCCAGAACAGTATGAACACTGAAGCTTTCTTT.

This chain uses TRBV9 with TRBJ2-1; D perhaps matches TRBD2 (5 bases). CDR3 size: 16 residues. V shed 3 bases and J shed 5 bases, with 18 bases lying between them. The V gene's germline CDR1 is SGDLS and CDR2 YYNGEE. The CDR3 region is CASSGTLAAGDNEQFF. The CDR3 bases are TGTGCCAGCAGCGGTACCCTAGCTGCAGGCGACAATGAGCAGTTCTTC.

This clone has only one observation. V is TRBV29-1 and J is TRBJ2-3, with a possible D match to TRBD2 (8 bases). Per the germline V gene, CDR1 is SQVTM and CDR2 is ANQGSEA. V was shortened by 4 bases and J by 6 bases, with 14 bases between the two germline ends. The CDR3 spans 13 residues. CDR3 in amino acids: CSVGPGGGDTQYF. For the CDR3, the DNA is TGCAGCGTTGGGCCGGGAGGGGGCGATACGCAGTATTTT.

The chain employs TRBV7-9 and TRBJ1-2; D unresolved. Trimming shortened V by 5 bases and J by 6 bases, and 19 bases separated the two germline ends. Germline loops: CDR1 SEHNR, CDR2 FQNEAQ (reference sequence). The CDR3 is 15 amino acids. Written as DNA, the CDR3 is TGTGCCAGCAGCGAAGGTGGGGAGCCCTTAAATGGCTACACCTTC. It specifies CASSEGGEPLNGYTF.

Here the CDR3 DNA reads TGTGCCAGCTCTGAAGTGACACCCTCGGAACTGTTTTTT. This sequence encodes CASSEVTPSELFF. The V and J genes are TRBV6-1 and TRBJ1-4; D gene uncertain. The CDR3 has 13 amino acids. Germline V lookup: CDR1 MNHNS, CDR2 SASEGT. Trimming removed 8 bases at V and 12 bases at J, with 19 bases between.

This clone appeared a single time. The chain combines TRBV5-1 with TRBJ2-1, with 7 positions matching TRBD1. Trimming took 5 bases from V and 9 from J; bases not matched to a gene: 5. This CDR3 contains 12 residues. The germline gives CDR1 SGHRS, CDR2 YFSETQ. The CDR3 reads CASSIGGVEQFF. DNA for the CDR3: TGCGCCAGCAGTATAGGGGGCGTTGAGCAGTTCTTC.

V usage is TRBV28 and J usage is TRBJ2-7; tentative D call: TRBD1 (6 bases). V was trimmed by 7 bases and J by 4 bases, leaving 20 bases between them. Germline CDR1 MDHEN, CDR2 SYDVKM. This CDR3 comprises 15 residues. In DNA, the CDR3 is TGTGCCAGCAAAGCTTCCGGGACATACCAATACGAGCAGTACTTC. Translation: CASKASGTYQYEQYF. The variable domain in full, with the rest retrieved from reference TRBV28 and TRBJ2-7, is DVKVTQSSRYLVKRTGEKVFLECVQDMDHENMFWYRQDPGLGLRLIYFSYDVKMKEKGDIPEGYSVSREKKERFSLILESASTNQTSMYLCASKASGTYQYEQYFGPGTRLTVT.

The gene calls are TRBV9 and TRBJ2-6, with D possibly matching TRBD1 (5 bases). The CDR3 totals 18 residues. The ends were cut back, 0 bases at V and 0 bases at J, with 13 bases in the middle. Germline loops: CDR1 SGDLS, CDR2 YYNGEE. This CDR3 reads CASSVGIGAFSGANVLTF. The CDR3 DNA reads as TGTGCCAGCAGCGTAGGGATAGGGGCCTTCTCTGGGGCCAACGTCCTGACTTTC.

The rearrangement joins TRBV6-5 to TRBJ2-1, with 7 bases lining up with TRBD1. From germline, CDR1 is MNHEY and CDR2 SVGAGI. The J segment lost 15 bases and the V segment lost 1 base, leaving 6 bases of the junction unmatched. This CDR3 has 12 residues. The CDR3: CASSYLTGVLFF. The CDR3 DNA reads TGTGCCAGCAGTTACTTAACAGGGGTACTGTTCTTC.

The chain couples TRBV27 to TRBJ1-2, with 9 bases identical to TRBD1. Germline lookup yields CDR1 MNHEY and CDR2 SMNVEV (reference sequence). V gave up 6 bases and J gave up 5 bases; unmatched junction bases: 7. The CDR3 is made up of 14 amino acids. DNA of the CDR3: TGTGCCAGCAGGGGAAGGGACAGGGATTATGGCTACACCTTC. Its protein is CASRGRDRDYGYTF.

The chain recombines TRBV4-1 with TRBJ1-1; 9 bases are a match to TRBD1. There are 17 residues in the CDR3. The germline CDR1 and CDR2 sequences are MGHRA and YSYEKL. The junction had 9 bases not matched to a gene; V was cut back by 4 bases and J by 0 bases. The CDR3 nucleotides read TGCGCCAGCAGCCTATGGGACAGGGTCGTCATGAACACTGAAGCTTTCTTT. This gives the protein CASSLWDRVVMNTEAFF.

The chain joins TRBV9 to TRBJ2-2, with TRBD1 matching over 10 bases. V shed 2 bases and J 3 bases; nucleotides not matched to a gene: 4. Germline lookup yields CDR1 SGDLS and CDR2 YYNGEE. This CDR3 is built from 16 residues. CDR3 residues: CASSVGQGSDTGELFF. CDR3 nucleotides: TGTGCCAGCAGCGTGGGACAGGGGTCGGACACCGGGGAGCTGTTTTTT.

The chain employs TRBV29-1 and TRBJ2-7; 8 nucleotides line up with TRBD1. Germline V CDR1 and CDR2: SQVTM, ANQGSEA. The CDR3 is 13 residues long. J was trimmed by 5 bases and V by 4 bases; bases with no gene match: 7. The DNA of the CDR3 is TGCAGCGTTGGGCAGGGGGCAAAAAACGAGCAGTACTTC. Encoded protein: CSVGQGAKNEQYF.

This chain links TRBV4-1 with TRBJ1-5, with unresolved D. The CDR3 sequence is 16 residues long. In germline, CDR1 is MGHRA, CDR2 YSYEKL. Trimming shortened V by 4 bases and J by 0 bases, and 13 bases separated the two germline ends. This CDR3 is CASSPLRTYSNQPQHF. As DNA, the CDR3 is TGCGCCAGCAGCCCGCTAAGAACCTATAGCAATCAGCCCCAGCATTTT.

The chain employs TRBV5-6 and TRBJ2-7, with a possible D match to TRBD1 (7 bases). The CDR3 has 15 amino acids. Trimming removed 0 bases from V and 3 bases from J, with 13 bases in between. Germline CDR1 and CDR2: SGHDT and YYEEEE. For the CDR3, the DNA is TGTGCCAGCAGCTTGGGAAGCCAGGGGGGCTACGAGCAGTACTTC. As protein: CASSLGSQGGYEQYF.

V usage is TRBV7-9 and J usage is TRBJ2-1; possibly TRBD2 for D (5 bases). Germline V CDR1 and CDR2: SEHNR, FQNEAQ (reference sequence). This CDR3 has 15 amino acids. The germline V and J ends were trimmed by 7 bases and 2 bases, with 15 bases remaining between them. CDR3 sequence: CASKGKRNPYNEQFF. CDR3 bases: TGTGCCAGCAAGGGAAAGCGGAACCCCTACAATGAGCAGTTCTTC.